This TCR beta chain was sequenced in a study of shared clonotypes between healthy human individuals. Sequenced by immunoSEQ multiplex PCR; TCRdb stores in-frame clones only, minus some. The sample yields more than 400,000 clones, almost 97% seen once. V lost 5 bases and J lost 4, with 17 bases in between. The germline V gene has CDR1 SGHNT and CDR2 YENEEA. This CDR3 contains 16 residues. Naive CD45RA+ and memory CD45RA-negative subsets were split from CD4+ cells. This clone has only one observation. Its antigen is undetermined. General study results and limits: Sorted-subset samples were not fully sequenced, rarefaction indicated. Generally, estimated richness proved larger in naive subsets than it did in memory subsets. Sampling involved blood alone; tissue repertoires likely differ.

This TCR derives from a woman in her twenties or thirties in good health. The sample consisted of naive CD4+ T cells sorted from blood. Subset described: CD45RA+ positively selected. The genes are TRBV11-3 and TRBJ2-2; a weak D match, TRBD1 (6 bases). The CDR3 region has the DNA TGTGCCAGCAGCCGAACAGGGTTTCGGGGCACCGGGGAGCTGTTTTTT. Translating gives CASSRTGFRGTGELFF.